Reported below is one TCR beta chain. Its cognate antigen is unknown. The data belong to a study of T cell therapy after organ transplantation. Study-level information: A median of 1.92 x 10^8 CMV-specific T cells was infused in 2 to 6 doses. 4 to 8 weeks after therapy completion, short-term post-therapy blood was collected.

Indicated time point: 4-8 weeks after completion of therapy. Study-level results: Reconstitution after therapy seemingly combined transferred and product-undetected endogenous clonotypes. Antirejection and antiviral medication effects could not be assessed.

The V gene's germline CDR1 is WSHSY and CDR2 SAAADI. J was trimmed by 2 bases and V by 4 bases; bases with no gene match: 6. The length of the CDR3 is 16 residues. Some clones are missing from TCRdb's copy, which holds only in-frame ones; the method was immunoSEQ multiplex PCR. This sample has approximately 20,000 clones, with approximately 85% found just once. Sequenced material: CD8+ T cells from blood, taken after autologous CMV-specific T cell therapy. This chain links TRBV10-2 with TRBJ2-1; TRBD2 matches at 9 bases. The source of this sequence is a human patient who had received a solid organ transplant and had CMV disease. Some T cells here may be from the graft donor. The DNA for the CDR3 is TGCGCCAGCAGTGTCCTGGGCGGGGGGGCCTACAATGAGCAGTTCTTC. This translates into CASSVLGGGAYNEQFF.